This T cell receptor (beta chain) came from a study of cytomegalovirus exposure and HLA in healthy donors. As regards this clone: Its antigen is currently unknown.

Study-wide points: Rare TCR sequences dominated, though some public TCRs recurred in many donors. In vitro testing confirmed a few CMV-associated chains as specific for CMV antigens. Among donors in an Asian-associated ancestry cluster, a later analysis reportedly found fewer N-insertions than the roughly 700-donor mean. Later analysis showed most CMV-associated TCR beta chains appearing HLA-restricted.

The PCR was carried out with 60 Vbeta primers and 13 Jbeta primers. Some clones are missing from TCRdb's copy, which holds only in-frame ones; the method was immunoSEQ multiplex PCR. This sample has more than 90,000 clones; about 79% occur once, and the top ten carry roughly 3.8%. Germline CDR1 is MNHEY and CDR2 is SVGAGI. The CDR3 extends over 12 amino acids. V lost 2 bases and J 8 bases, leaving 9 bases between the germline ends. The sequenced sample consisted of PBMCs. The TCR was taken from a man between 45 and 60 years old in good health and CMV-seronegative. The V call is TRBV6-5, the J call TRBJ1-1, with a possible D match to TRBD1 (5 bases). The CDR3: CASSYESGEAFF. DNA of the CDR3: TGTGCCAGCAGTTACGAGTCAGGGGAAGCTTTCTTT.